This is a list of T cell receptor beta chains from one sample in a study of beta chain features in type 1 diabetes. Data came from immunoSEQ multiplex PCR; TCRdb stores just in-frame clones and leaves some out. The sample has around 180,000 clones, about 8% seen once; the top ten hold 0.94%. Sequencing was performed on central memory CD4+ T cells from blood. These receptors were obtained from a woman aged 40 to 55 with type 1 diabetes. The CDR3 runs from the conserved cysteine through the conserved F or W. The order of the fields is clone size, J gene, V gene, D gene, CDR3 DNA, CDR3 protein. The D gene is left open where the match is weak. The size entry is marked missing in some rows and otherwise reads once, few, many or a size class.

few,TRBJ2-4,TRBV5-5,.,TGTGCCAGCAGCACAGGGCAGGGGAACATTCAGTACTTC,CASSTGQGNIQYF
few,TRBJ1-1,TRBV5-1,.,TGCGCCAGCAGCTTAACAGAGATGAACACTGAAGCTTTCTTT,CASSLTEMNTEAFF
.,TRBJ2-5,TRBV4-3,.,TGCGCCAGCAGCCTCTCGAGTCGGGAGTGGGAGACCCAGTACTTC,CASSLSSREWETQYF
few,TRBJ1-2,TRBV4-3,.,TGCGCCAGCAGCCAAGAAGTCAGGGATAGTTATGGCTACACCTTC,CASSQEVRDSYGYTF
.,TRBJ2-1,TRBV28,.,TGTGCCAGCAGTTTCGGCGGAGCCCCATACAATGAGCAGTTCTTC,CASSFGGAPYNEQFF
.,TRBJ2-2,TRBV6-6,TRBD2,TGTGCCAGCAGAACCGGGACTATGAGCACCGGGGAGCTGTTTTTT,CASRTGTMSTGELFF
.,TRBJ1-2,TRBV4-2,.,TGTGCCAGCAGCCAAGGGGCAGAGTCTAACTATGGCTACACCTTC,CASSQGAESNYGYTF
.,TRBJ1-1,TRBV14,.,TGTGCCAGCAGCCAAAACAGACGGCTGGAAGCTTTCTTT,CASSQNRRLEAFF
.,TRBJ2-1,TRBV28,TRBD2,TGTGCCAGCAGTCAACCCCCCCTAGCGGGGTTCTTC,CASSQPPLAGFF
few,TRBJ2-7,TRBV6-5,TRBD1,TGTGCCAGCAGAACCGGGACAGGCGCTTACGAGCAGTACTTC,CASRTGTGAYEQYF
.,TRBJ2-5,TRBV6-1,.,TGTGCCAGCAGACTACAGGGAGCCGGGGCCCAGTACTTC,CASRLQGAGAQYF
.,TRBJ2-2,TRBV27,TRBD2,TGTGCCAGCAGCAATTATGGGGGGGCGAACACCGGGGAGCTGTTTTTT,CASSNYGGANTGELFF
few,TRBJ1-4,TRBV4-1,.,TGCGCCAGCAGCCGGAACAGGGAAAGGGTCAATGAAAAACTGTTTTTT,CASSRNRERVNEKLFF
.,TRBJ2-1,TRBV7-2,TRBD2,TGTGCCAGCAGCAACCAGCGGGAGGGCCGGGTAAAAGAGCAGTTCTTC,CASSNQREGRVKEQFF
few,TRBJ1-2,TRBV4-1,.,TGCGCCAGCAGCCAAGTGGCGGGAGGCTACACCTTC,CASSQVAGGYTF
few,TRBJ1-1,TRBV5-1,.,TGCGCCAGCAGCTTGCAGGGTTTCACTGAAGCTTTCTTT,CASSLQGFTEAFF
few,TRBJ1-3,TRBV2,.,TGTGCCAGCAGTCTTGATGCCGGTAACTCTGGAAACACCATATATTTT,CASSLDAGNSGNTIYF
few,TRBJ2-1,TRBV7-2,.,TGTGCCAGCAGCTTAGACGGAGGCTCCGGGGGATTCTACAATGAGCAGTTCTTC,CASSLDGGSGGFYNEQFF
few,TRBJ1-2,TRBV6-5,.,TGTGCCAGCAGCGGGGGGCCCTATGGCTACACCTTC,CASSGGPYGYTF
few,TRBJ2-7,TRBV4-3,.,TGCGCCAGCAGCGCGCGGGATTCCTACGAGCAGTACTTC,CASSARDSYEQYF
.,TRBJ1-4,TRBV6-5,.,TGTGCCAGCAGTTACGACAGCAATGAAAAACTGTTTTTT,CASSYDSNEKLFF
few,TRBJ2-1,TRBV30,TRBD2,TGTGCCTGGAGTGGACTAGCGGACTACAATGAGCAGTTCTTC,CAWSGLADYNEQFF
few,TRBJ1-2,TRBV2,TRBD1,TGTGCCAGCAGTGGGGACAGAAATGGCTACACCTTC,CASSGDRNGYTF
few,TRBJ2-3,TRBV10-3,.,TGTGCCATCAGTACGGGACTCACAGATACGCAGTATTTT,CAISTGLTDTQYF
.,TRBJ2-6,TRBV11-1,TRBD2,TGTGCCAGCAGCCCCGGGGGGGCTGGGGCCAACGTCCTGACTTTC,CASSPGGAGANVLTF
few,TRBJ1-5,TRBV7-2,.,TGTGCCAGCAGCTCCCAGAGCAATCAGCCCCAGCATTTT,CASSSQSNQPQHF
many,TRBJ2-7,TRBV4-1,TRBD2,TGCGCCAGCAGCCAAGATACCGGGAGGGCCTTCGGCGAGCAGTACTTC,CASSQDTGRAFGEQYF
.,TRBJ1-2,TRBV5-1,.,TGCGCCAGCAGCTTGGAGTTGGGCAGCAACTATGGCTACACCTTC,CASSLELGSNYGYTF
few,TRBJ1-5,TRBV9,.,TGTGCCAGCAGCGTAGCTTCAGATAGCAATCAGCCCCAGCATTTT,CASSVASDSNQPQHF
.,TRBJ1-5,TRBV5-1,.,TGCGCCAGCAGCTTGCTACCAGGGCTTAGCAATCAGCCCCAGCATTTT,CASSLLPGLSNQPQHF
.,TRBJ1-1,TRBV7-3,.,TGTGCCAGCAGCTTAACAGGGGCGAACACTGAAGCTTTCTTT,CASSLTGANTEAFF
few,TRBJ2-2,TRBV29-1,.,TGCAGCGTTGAAGGTGGAGGGAACACCGGGGAGCTGTTTTTT,CSVEGGGNTGELFF